The entry below gives a single T cell receptor (beta chain) sequence along with its context. This sample is drawn from a study of blood T cell repertoires in COVID-19. As for the study in general: The United States, Italy and Spain were the sources of the acute and convalescent COVID-19 samples. PBMCs, B-cell-depleted T cells, or T cells provided the cDNA or gDNA that made up the material.

In the original workflow: Amplifying reference gene primers gave estimates of nucleated cell counts. The repertoire was sequenced with immunoSEQ multiplex PCR; TCRdb's copy has only in-frame clones and lacks some. V and J calls and clone size come straight from that table; D and trimming were deduced from the DNA. The sample lists fewer than 85,000 clones, 75% to 80% occurring once. The sequence came from a man aged 70-80 years with COVID-19, enrolled during active disease. Source material: peripheral blood.

The CDR3 is CASKPQGRSYEQYF. CDR3 DNA sequence: TGTGCCAGCAAGCCACAGGGTAGGTCCTACGAGCAGTACTTC. The genes are TRBV6-5 and TRBJ2-7, with D perhaps matching TRBD1 (6 bases). Germline V gene sequence: CDR1 MNHEY, CDR2 SVGAGI. The ends were cut back, 7 bases at V and 1 base at J, with 14 bases in the middle. CDR3 length: 14 amino acids.